This TCR beta chain comes out of a study of beta chain features in type 1 diabetes. Study results and limitations: Type 1 diabetes patients showed fewer insertions and more deletions at VDJ junctions. There was a moderate but significant shortening of TCRB CDR3s in all four CD4+ subsets of Type 1 diabetes patients. Healthy donors had naive, central memory and Treg TCRB repertoires that appeared less similar than those seen among patients.

Markers CD45RO/CCR7/CD25/CD127/CD95/CD27 served to sort CD4+ naive, central memory, regulatory and stem cell-like memory cells. This clone was found a few times. Its antigen is unknown. TCRB transcripts that were expressed got sequenced, as all of the isolated RNA had been reverse transcribed. Here immunoSEQ multiplex PCR was the method, and the copy in TCRdb shows in-frame clones only, minus some. Of 300,000 or so clones in the sample, over 11% were seen once. Germline V CDR1 and CDR2: MNHEY, SMNVEV (reference sequence). The germline V and J ends were trimmed by 5 bases and 10 bases, with 29 bases remaining between them. The CDR3 totals 17 residues.

This receptor was obtained from a man aged 25 to 40 with type 1 diabetes. Sequencing input: naive CD4+ T cells from blood. The rearrangement joins TRBV27 to TRBJ1-1; D might be TRBD1 (5 bases). The CDR3 spells CASSTTGQSFSVPAAFF. The CDR3 region has the DNA TGTGCCAGCAGTACCACAGGACAATCGTTTTCTGTCCCAGCAGCTTTCTTT.